This T cell receptor beta chain stems from a study of PD-1 blockade in mismatch repair-deficient tumors. Some clones are missing from TCRdb's copy, which holds only in-frame ones; the method was immunoSEQ multiplex PCR. The sample lists around 16,000 clones, about 80% occurring once. Notes on this clone: The antigen remains unidentified.

This CDR3 spans 12 amino acids. The V and J ends lost 1 base and 4 bases respectively, with 4 bases between them. Germline CDR1 and CDR2: SGHRS and YFSETQ. Three pembrolizumab responders had their TCRs sequenced. Broader study findings: After pembrolizumab, tumor-resident clones rose rapidly, then generally contracted before radiologic responses.

This rearrangement joins TRBV5-1 to TRBJ2-3; D is ambiguous. The material sequenced was PBMCs, taken 4 weeks after starting pembrolizumab. This receptor was identified in an adult with mismatch repair-deficient cancer. CDR3 nucleotide sequence: TGCGCCAGCAGCTTGTCTTCAGATACGCAGTATTTT. It specifies CASSLSSDTQYF. Full variable domain (outside the CDR3, taken from reference TRBV5-1 and TRBJ2-3): KAGVTQTPRYLIKTRGQQVTLSCSPISGHRSVSWYQQTPGQGLQFLFEYFSETQRNKGNFPGRFSGRQFSNSRSEMNVSTLELGDSALYLCASSLSSDTQYFGPGTRLTVL.